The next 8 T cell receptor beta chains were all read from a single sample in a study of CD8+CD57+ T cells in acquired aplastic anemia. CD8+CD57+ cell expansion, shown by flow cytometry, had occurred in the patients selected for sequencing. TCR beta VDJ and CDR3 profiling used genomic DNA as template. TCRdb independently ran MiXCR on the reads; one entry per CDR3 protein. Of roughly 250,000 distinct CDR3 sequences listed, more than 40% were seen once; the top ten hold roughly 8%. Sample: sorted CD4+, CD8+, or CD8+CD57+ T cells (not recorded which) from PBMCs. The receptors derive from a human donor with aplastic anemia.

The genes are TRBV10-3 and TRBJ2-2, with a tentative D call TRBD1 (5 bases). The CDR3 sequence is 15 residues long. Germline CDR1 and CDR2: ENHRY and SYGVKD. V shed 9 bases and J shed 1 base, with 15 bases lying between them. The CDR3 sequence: CAMTSGQGNTGELFF. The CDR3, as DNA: TGTGCCATGACCTCCGGGCAGGGGAACACCGGGGAGCTGTTTTTT.

CDR3 sequence (DNA): TGTGCCAGCAGCACACGGACTAGCGACTACAATGAGCAGTTCTTC. Protein product: CASSTRTSDYNEQFF. The chain employs TRBV11-2 and TRBJ2-1; 9 positions agree with TRBD2. CDR1 and CDR2 (germline): SGHAT, FQNNGV. Trimming at V came to 5 bases and at J to 3 bases, leaving 5 bases not matched to a gene. The CDR3 spans 15 residues.

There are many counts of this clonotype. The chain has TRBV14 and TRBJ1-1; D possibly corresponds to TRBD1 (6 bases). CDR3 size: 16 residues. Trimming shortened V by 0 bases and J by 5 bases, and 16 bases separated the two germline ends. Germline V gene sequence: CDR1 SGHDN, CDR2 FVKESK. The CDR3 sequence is CASSQDQRGGQTEAFF. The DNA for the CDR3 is TGTGCCAGCAGCCAAGATCAGCGCGGAGGACAGACTGAAGCTTTCTTT.

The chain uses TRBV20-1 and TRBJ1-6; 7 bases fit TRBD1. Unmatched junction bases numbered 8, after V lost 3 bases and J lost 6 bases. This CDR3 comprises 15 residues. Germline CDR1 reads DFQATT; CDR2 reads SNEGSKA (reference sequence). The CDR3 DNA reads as TGCAGTGCTAGGGGAACGAGACAGGGTAATTCACCCCTCCACTTT. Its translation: CSARGTRQGNSPLHF.

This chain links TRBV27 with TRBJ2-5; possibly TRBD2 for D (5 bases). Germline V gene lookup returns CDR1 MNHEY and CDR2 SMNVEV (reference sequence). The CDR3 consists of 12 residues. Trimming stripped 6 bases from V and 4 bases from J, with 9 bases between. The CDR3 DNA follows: TGTGCCAGCAGGGACTTCCGAGAGACCCAGTACTTC. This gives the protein CASRDFRETQYF.

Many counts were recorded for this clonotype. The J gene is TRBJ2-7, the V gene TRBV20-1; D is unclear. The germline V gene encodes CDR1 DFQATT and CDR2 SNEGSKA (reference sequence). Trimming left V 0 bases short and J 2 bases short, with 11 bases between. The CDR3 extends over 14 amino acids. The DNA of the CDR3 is TGCAGTGCTAGAGATGGGCAGTATCCCTACGAGCAGTACTTC. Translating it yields CSARDGQYPYEQYF.

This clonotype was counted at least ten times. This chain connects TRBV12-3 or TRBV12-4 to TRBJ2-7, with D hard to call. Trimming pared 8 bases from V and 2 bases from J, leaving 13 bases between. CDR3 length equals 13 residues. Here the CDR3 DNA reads TGTGCCAGCCTAGGTGACCCCACCTACGAGCAGTACTTC. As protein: CASLGDPTYEQYF.

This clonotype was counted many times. Here the CDR3 DNA reads TGCAGCGTTGAAGATCAATCCGGGGCTGGCTACACCTTC. Protein product: CSVEDQSGAGYTF. V and J are TRBV29-1 and TRBJ1-2; a possible D gene is TRBD1 (5 bases). The CDR3 sequence is 13 residues long. The V gene lost 0 bases and the J gene lost 7 bases, with 12 bases spanning the gap. Germline lookup yields CDR1 SQVTM and CDR2 ANQGSEA.